These 6 T cell receptor beta chains were all obtained from the same sample, sequenced in a study of T cells after yellow fever vaccination. Each CDR3 protein is one row after TCRdb ran MiXCR on the 5' RACE reads. The repertoire includes a few hundred thousand distinct CDR3 sequences, around 20% of them detected once, and 18% sits in the top ten. Sequencing was performed on PBMCs, taken before the yellow fever booster vaccination. These receptors were taken from a man younger than 35 who received the YFV17D yellow fever vaccine.

This clonotype came up a few times. This sequence joins TRBV4-1 and TRBJ2-5, with D perhaps assigned TRBD1 or TRBD2 (5 bases each). The CDR3 has 12 amino acids. Germline V gene sequence: CDR1 MGHRA, CDR2 YSYEKL. V was shortened by 0 bases and J by 8 bases, with 7 bases between the two germline ends. In DNA, the CDR3 is TGCGCCAGCAGCCAAGAGGGACCCACCCAGTACTTC. Its translation is CASSQEGPTQYF.

This clonotype came up a few times. Here the CDR3 DNA reads TGTGCCACCAGTGATTGGGTGGTAGGCACAGATACGCAGTATTTT. Its protein product is CATSDWVVGTDTQYF. V usage is TRBV24-1 and J usage is TRBJ2-3; D uncertain. V lost 2 bases to trimming and J lost 1 base, with 9 bases between them. Germline-derived CDR1 and CDR2 are KGHDR and SFDVKD. The CDR3 contains 15 residues.

This clonotype has more than one count but fewer than ten. CDR3 nucleotide sequence: TGCGCCAGCAGCCACAGGGCCGTTAGCAATCAGCCCCAGCATTTT. Its translation is CASSHRAVSNQPQHF. The chain has TRBV4-1 and TRBJ1-5, with D maybe TRBD1 (5 bases). This CDR3 is built from 15 residues. The V and J ends lost 3 bases and 0 bases respectively, with 9 bases between them. Germline CDR1 MGHRA, CDR2 YSYEKL.

At least ten counts were recorded for this clonotype. This chain links TRBV27 with TRBJ1-5, with D hard to call. The germline CDR1 and CDR2 sequences are MNHEY and SMNVEV (reference sequence). V was trimmed by 2 bases and J by 3 bases, leaving 8 bases between them. The CDR3 extends over 14 amino acids. The CDR3 is CASSLTRLNQPQHF. In DNA, the CDR3 is TGTGCCAGCAGTTTAACCAGGCTCAATCAGCCCCAGCATTTT.

The chain carries TRBV12-3 or TRBV12-4 and TRBJ1-2; tentatively, D is TRBD1 (5 bases). The germline V and J ends were trimmed by 2 bases and 2 bases, with 15 bases remaining between them. CDR3 length: 16 residues. The DNA for the CDR3 is TGTGCCAGCAGTTTAAATGGGGCAGCCCTAAACTATGGCTACACCTTC. Amino acid sequence: CASSLNGAALNYGYTF.

This sequence joins TRBV2 and TRBJ2-1; 7 bases match TRBD1. CDR1 and CDR2 from the germline V gene are SNHLY and FYNNEI. Germline trimming cut 7 bases from V and 8 bases from J; bases unmatched to any gene: 2. This CDR3 region has 11 residues. CDR3 coding DNA: TGTGCCAGCAATGACAGGGATGAGCAGTTCTTC. Its protein product is CASNDRDEQFF.